This entry lists 29 T cell receptor beta chains sequenced from one sample in a study of cytomegalovirus exposure and HLA in healthy donors. The study ran its PCR with 60 Vbeta and 13 Jbeta primers. The method was immunoSEQ multiplex PCR; TCRdb's version includes in-frame clones alone and lacks a portion of them. The profile shows around 130,000 clones, roughly 8.3% of them singletons. The sequenced sample consisted of PBMCs. Receptors originate from a middle-aged man in good health and CMV-seronegative.

This clone was observed a handful of times. The rearrangement links TRBV7-9 to TRBJ1-1, with D possibly matching TRBD1 (5 bases). CDR1 and CDR2 (germline): SEHNR, FQNEAQ (reference sequence). V was cut by 8 bases and J by 5 bases, with 12 bases left in between. The length of the CDR3 is 12 residues. The DNA for the CDR3 is TGTGCCAGCGGCCGGGGGTCGACTGAAGCTTTCTTT. This sequence encodes CASGRGSTEAFF.

The gene calls are TRBV9 and TRBJ2-3, with 7 bases identical to TRBD2. The germline V gene encodes CDR1 SGDLS and CDR2 YYNGEE. The CDR3 contains 15 residues. Trimming took 4 bases from V and 5 from J; bases not matched to a gene: 10. This CDR3 is CASSSWERGIDTQYF. CDR3 in DNA: TGTGCCAGCAGCTCGTGGGAGCGGGGAATAGATACGCAGTATTTT.

This rearrangement joins TRBV6-4 to TRBJ2-1; 9 bases are shared with TRBD1. The germline V gene has CDR1 MRHNA and CDR2 SNTAGT. The CDR3 spans 16 residues. Trimming at V came to 8 bases and at J to 2 bases, leaving 10 bases not matched to a gene. CDR3 amino acids: CASAKSGTGPYNEQFF. CDR3 coding DNA: TGTGCCAGCGCCAAATCCGGGACAGGGCCCTACAATGAGCAGTTCTTC.

This clone was observed a handful of times. This sequence joins TRBV19 and TRBJ2-3, with TRBD2 identical over 13 bases. This CDR3 is built from 17 residues. The V segment lost 3 bases and the J segment 2 bases; nucleotides outside the gene matches: 5. Germline V gene sequence: CDR1 LNHDA, CDR2 SQIVND (reference sequence). CDR3 coding DNA: TGTGCCAGTAGTATCCGACTAGCGGGGGGCCACACAGATACGCAGTATTTT. It yields the protein CASSIRLAGGHTDTQYF.

V usage is TRBV5-8 and J usage is TRBJ1-1; D might be TRBD1 (6 bases). The germline gives CDR1 SGHTS, CDR2 YDEGEE. CDR3 length equals 11 residues. Trimming removed 2 bases at V and 11 bases at J, with 10 bases between. The CDR3 DNA sequence: TGTGCCAGCAGCTTTGGGCAGGGGGCTTTCTTT. Its protein product is CASSFGQGAFF.

The gene calls are TRBV6-1 and TRBJ1-1; D unclear. CDR3 length: 14 residues. V gave up 10 bases and J gave up 1 base, with 16 bases separating them. Germline CDR1 MNHNS, CDR2 SASEGT. CDR3 nucleotide sequence: TGTGCCACCAAGTTGAGTTATCAGAACACTGAAGCTTTCTTT. Protein: CATKLSYQNTEAFF.

This clone was found a few times. The chain combines TRBV11-2 with TRBJ1-1, with a tentative D call TRBD1 (5 bases). Germline CDR1 and CDR2: SGHAT and FQNNGV. The CDR3 is made up of 16 amino acids. V was clipped by 0 bases and J by 5 bases, with 16 bases between them. The CDR3 reads CASSLDRSQRGTEAFF. The CDR3, as DNA: TGTGCCAGCAGCTTAGATCGGAGTCAACGGGGGACTGAAGCTTTCTTT.

This clone was seen a few times. The J gene is TRBJ2-7, the V gene TRBV13; 7 nucleotides align to TRBD1. The CDR3 length is 14 residues. V gave up 4 bases and J gave up 2 bases; unmatched junction bases: 5. Germline assignment: CDR1 PRHDT and CDR2 FYEKMQ (reference sequence). CDR3 coding DNA: TGTGCCAGCAGCTCACAAAGGGGGCCCTACGAGCAGTACTTC. Protein: CASSSQRGPYEQYF.

The CDR3 sequence is CASEVFSYNEQFF. CDR3 coding DNA: TGTGCCAGCGAGGTATTCTCCTACAATGAGCAGTTCTTC. V is TRBV6-1 and J is TRBJ2-1; D unresolved. This CDR3 contains 13 residues. CDR1 MNHNS and CDR2 SASEGT come from the germline V gene. Trimming pared 8 bases from V and 0 bases from J, leaving 8 bases between.

This clone showed up just a few times. The CDR3 sequence is CAISRQGSGTEAFF. CDR3 nucleotide sequence: TGTGCCATCAGTAGACAGGGCTCAGGGACTGAAGCTTTCTTT. This rearrangement joins TRBV10-3 to TRBJ1-1, with 7 positions matching TRBD1. The CDR3 totals 14 residues. The germline CDR1 and CDR2 sequences are ENHRY and SYGVKD. The V and J ends lost 5 bases and 5 bases, in that order; junction bases with no gene match: 8.

Only a few counts were recorded for this clone. CDR3: CAWNKQRYSGNTIYF. The CDR3 DNA reads as TGTGCCTGGAACAAACAGAGATACTCTGGAAACACCATATATTTT. The chain combines TRBV30 with TRBJ1-3; no definite D call. The CDR3 is 15 residues long. Trimming cost V 4 bases and J 0 bases, with 13 bases left between them. Per germline, CDR1 GTSNPN and CDR2 SVGIG (reference sequence).

The table lists this clone with a few counts. The chain carries TRBV18 and TRBJ2-1; the match to TRBD2 covers 12 bases. Germline V gene sequence: CDR1 KGHSH, CDR2 LQKENI. V gave up 5 bases and J gave up 3 bases; unmatched junction bases: 2. The CDR3 length is 15 residues. CDR3 in amino acids: CASSGLAGSYNEQFF. The CDR3 DNA follows: TGTGCCAGCTCAGGACTAGCGGGGAGCTACAATGAGCAGTTCTTC.

In its sample, this clone was seen a few times. V usage is TRBV10-3 and J usage is TRBJ2-6, with D unresolved. The V end was cut by 0 bases, the J end by 0 bases, with 9 bases between. The CDR3 runs to 17 residues. From germline, CDR1 is ENHRY and CDR2 SYGVKD. The CDR3 DNA follows: TGTGCCATCAGTGAGTCACGCGGAATCTCTGGGGCCAACGTCCTGACTTTC. It codes for CAISESRGISGANVLTF.

The genes are TRBV4-2 and TRBJ2-1; maybe TRBD2 (7 bases). Germline CDR1 reads LGHNA; CDR2 reads YNFKEQ. V was pared by 1 base and J by 9 bases, with 16 bases between. The CDR3 is made up of 15 amino acids. CDR3 sequence reads: CASSQGAGAFIEQFF. CDR3 sequence (DNA): TGTGCCAGCAGCCAAGGGGCGGGGGCCTTTATTGAGCAGTTCTTC.

The chain uses TRBV27 and TRBJ2-2; TRBD1 aligns across 10 bases. CDR1 is MNHEY and CDR2 is SMNVEV in the germline V gene (reference sequence). This CDR3 contains 15 residues. V trimming: 5 bases; J trimming: 7 bases; junction bases outside the gene matches: 7. Written as DNA, the CDR3 is TGTGCCAGCAGTCTCCCGGGACAGGGGATCGGGGAGCTGTTTTTT. Translating gives CASSLPGQGIGELFF.

The chain combines TRBV29-1 with TRBJ2-7; 8 bases align to TRBD1. Germline values: CDR1 SQVTM, CDR2 ANQGSEA. CDR3 length: 12 amino acids. J gave up 2 bases and V 7 bases, and 4 bases lay outside the gene matches. In nucleotides, the CDR3 is TGCAGCGGGGGACAGGATACCTACGAGCAGTACTTC. Protein product: CSGGQDTYEQYF.

With regard to this clone: Other DNA sequences from this sample encode an identical CDR3 as well. The CDR3 here is CASSEYIIADTQYF. DNA for the CDR3: TGTGCCAGCAGTGAATATATAATAGCAGATACGCAGTATTTT. V and J are TRBV25-1 and TRBJ2-3, with D hard to call. This CDR3 contains 14 residues. CDR1 MGHDK and CDR2 SYGVNS come from the germline V gene. Trimming pared 0 bases from V and 4 bases from J, leaving 8 bases between.

This clone was seen only a few times. This sequence joins TRBV12-5 and TRBJ1-1; weak D call: TRBD1 (5 bases). The V gene's germline CDR1 is LGHNT and CDR2 FRNRAP. V was cut by 0 bases and J by 3 bases, with 11 bases left in between. The CDR3 has 15 residues. The CDR3 sequence: CASGLVSGVDTEAFF. DNA for the CDR3: TGTGCTAGTGGTTTGGTATCGGGGGTGGACACTGAAGCTTTCTTT. Full variable domain (remainder filled in from reference TRBV12-5 and TRBJ1-1): DARVTQTPRHKVTEMGQEVTMRCQPILGHNTVFWYRQTMMQGLELLAYFRNRAPLDDSGMPKDRFSAEMPDATLATLKIQPSEPRDSAVYFCASGLVSGVDTEAFFGQGTRLTVV.

This clone occurred a few times. The rearrangement uses TRBV5-6 and TRBJ2-3, with TRBD2 as a possible D gene (5 bases). This CDR3 is built from 17 residues. The germline CDR1 and CDR2 sequences are SGHDT and YYEEEE. V shed 0 bases and J shed 0 bases, with 14 bases lying between them. The DNA for the CDR3 is TGTGCCAGCAGCTTGGGGGTAGCGCCGGATAGCACAGATACGCAGTATTTT. This translates into CASSLGVAPDSTDTQYF. The whole variable domain, remainder taken from reference TRBV5-6 and TRBJ2-3, is DAGVTQSPTHLIKTRGQQVTLRCSPKSGHDTVSWYQQALGQGPQFIFQYYEEEERQRGNFPDRFSGHQFPNYSSELNVNALLLGDSALYLCASSLGVAPDSTDTQYFGPGTRLTVL.

The rearrangement links TRBV27 to TRBJ2-2; 11 bases are shared with TRBD2. Germline CDR1 reads MNHEY; CDR2 reads SMNVEV (reference sequence). Trimming cost V 10 bases and J 5 bases; bases outside gene matches: 9. The CDR3 runs 15 residues. The CDR3 region has the DNA TGTGCCACCGTAGCGGGGGGGCCGGCGACCGGGGAGCTGTTTTTT. It codes for CATVAGGPATGELFF.

This clone occurred a few times. The rearrangement joins TRBV10-3 to TRBJ1-1; TRBD1 aligns across 10 bases. The trim removed 6 bases at V and 3 bases at J, leaving 10 bases unmatched. The CDR3 runs 16 residues. CDR1 is ENHRY and CDR2 is SYGVKD in the germline V gene. The CDR3 sequence is CAIRPDRGRVDTEAFF. In DNA, the CDR3 is TGTGCCATCAGACCAGACAGGGGGCGGGTCGACACTGAAGCTTTCTTT.

V is TRBV5-6 and J is TRBJ2-3, with 9 bases matching TRBD1. Per germline, CDR1 SGHDT and CDR2 YYEEEE. This CDR3 contains 15 residues. V lost 3 bases to trimming and J lost 6 bases; unmatched junction nucleotides: 8. The DNA of the CDR3 is TGTGCCAGCAGCTCTCCGGGACAGGGAGGGGATACGCAGTATTTT. This gives the protein CASSSPGQGGDTQYF.

This clone turned up a few times. The chain combines TRBV9 with TRBJ2-6; 11 positions agree with TRBD1. V trimming: 4 bases; J trimming: 0 bases; junction bases outside the gene matches: 6. The CDR3 loop spans 18 amino acids. Germline V CDR1 and CDR2: SGDLS, YYNGEE. Here the CDR3 reads CASSLIGQGASGANVLTF. Here the CDR3 DNA reads TGTGCCAGCAGCCTCATCGGACAGGGGGCCTCTGGGGCCAACGTCCTGACTTTC.

The gene calls are TRBV4-1 and TRBJ1-4; TRBD1 might be the D (5 bases). The CDR3 is made up of 14 amino acids. Trimming removed 0 bases at V and 8 bases at J, with 10 bases between. The germline CDR1 and CDR2 sequences are MGHRA and YSYEKL. The CDR3 DNA reads as TGCGCCAGCAGCCAAGAGGGTAGGGGAGAAAAACTGTTTTTT. Residues: CASSQEGRGEKLFF.

The chain employs TRBV5-4 and TRBJ2-7; a possible D gene is TRBD1 (5 bases). V was trimmed by 0 bases and J by 2 bases, leaving 12 bases between them. This CDR3 has 15 residues. Germline values: CDR1 SGHNT, CDR2 YYREEE (reference sequence). The CDR3 is CASSLVTLGAYEQYF. CDR3 in DNA: TGTGCCAGCAGCTTGGTAACTCTAGGGGCCTACGAGCAGTACTTC.

The chain joins TRBV30 to TRBJ1-1, with D maybe TRBD1 (5 bases). The germline V gene has CDR1 GTSNPN and CDR2 SVGIG (reference sequence). This CDR3 is built from 13 residues. Trimming took off 4 bases at V and 6 bases at J, with 15 bases between the two ends. The CDR3 region is CAWTLDSMAEAFF. For the CDR3, the DNA is TGTGCCTGGACCCTCGACAGCATGGCTGAAGCTTTCTTT.

This clone is a singleton in its sample. The chain employs TRBV4-1 and TRBJ2-1; a possible D gene is TRBD1 (6 bases). The length of the CDR3 is 16 residues. The germline V gene has CDR1 MGHRA and CDR2 YSYEKL. The V end lost 2 bases, the J end lost 2 bases, and 13 bases lay between the germline ends. The CDR3 nucleotides are TGCGCCAGCAGCCAAAACAGGGAATTTCCCTACAATGAGCAGTTCTTC. It encodes CASSQNREFPYNEQFF.

This clone was found a few times. V and J are TRBV7-8 and TRBJ1-1, with a weak D call TRBD1 (6 bases). CDR1 and CDR2 from the germline V gene are SGHVS and FQNEAQ. With 5 bases removed from V and 1 base from J, the gap between germline ends came to 14 bases. CDR3 length: 15 amino acids. The CDR3 DNA reads TGTGCCAGCAGCGACGTCCGGACAGAGAACACTGAAGCTTTCTTT. Protein sequence: CASSDVRTENTEAFF. The full variable domain, with the rest looked up from reference TRBV7-8 and TRBJ1-1, is GAGVSQSPRYKVAKRGQDVALRCDPISGHVSLFWYQQALGQGPEFLTYFQNEAQLDKSGLPSDRFFAERPEGSVSTLKIQRTQQEDSAVYLCASSDVRTENTEAFFGQGTRLTVV.

This clone was found a few times. This chain connects TRBV6-5 to TRBJ2-1; D is undetermined. V was clipped by 0 bases and J by 7 bases, with 7 bases between them. Germline CDR1 and CDR2: MNHEY and SVGAGI. The CDR3 has 13 residues. CDR3 sequence: CASSYSTGNEQFF. The DNA for the CDR3 is TGTGCCAGCAGTTACTCGACCGGGAATGAGCAGTTCTTC.